This TCR beta chain came from a study of control samples from healthy donors and cancer patients. The method was immunoSEQ multiplex PCR; TCRdb's version includes in-frame clones alone and lacks a portion of them. The sample yields about 120,000 clones, approximately 87% seen once. V shed 0 bases and J 10 bases; nucleotides not matched to a gene: 5. The V gene's germline CDR1 is SNHLY and CDR2 FYNNEI. CDR3 length equals 13 residues. The chain is built from TRBV2 and TRBJ1-1; 7 positions agree with TRBD1. The sequenced material came from blood. This clonotype originated in a man aged 25-40 years in good health. DNA for the CDR3: TGTGCCAGCAGTGAAGCGATTGCAGGGGGAGCTTTCTTT. The encoded protein is CASSEAIAGGAFF.